This T cell receptor beta chain originates from a study of regulatory T cells in long-lasting Graves disease. This sample's time point: persistent/refractory GD, antithyroid drugs over 5 years with positive TRAb. The TCR library used RNA extracted from PBMCs. Points from the study as a whole: Persistent patients had more shared public clonotypes (2,741) than new patients (approximately 970).

Construction of TCR beta libraries relied on iRepertoire HTBI primers and on Arm-PCR targeting CDR3 regions. As originally analysed: Across all samples, about 60 TRBV segments and 11 to 15 TRBJ segments were identified. TCRdb re-called the multiplex PCR reads through MiXCR, storing one row per CDR3 protein. These V and J calls originate from TCRdb's pipeline instead of the authors' own analysis. The sample shows about half a million distinct CDR3 sequences, 20% to 25% of them seen only once. In its sample, this clonotype was seen many times. Its cognate antigen is unknown. The sample was peripheral blood mononuclear cells (PBMCs), taken when the disease was refractory, from a patient treated with antithyroid drugs. This clonotype originated in a female donor with Graves disease.

The CDR3 sequence: CASSLLGTSGSLGKNIQYF. CDR3 DNA sequence: TGTGCCAGCAGTTTATTGGGGACTAGCGGGAGTTTAGGCAAAAACATTCAGTACTTC. The J gene is TRBJ2-4, the V gene TRBV28; 14 nucleotides agree with TRBD2. The germline V gene has CDR1 MDHEN and CDR2 SYDVKM. This CDR3 is built from 19 residues. With V trimmed by 1 base and J by 3 bases, 8 bases remained unmatched.